Presented here are 32 T cell receptor beta chains from one specimen sequenced in a study of T cell responses to AZD1222 COVID-19 vaccine. Produced via immunoSEQ multiplex PCR; TCRdb's table is partial and in-frame only. The sample holds hundreds of thousands of clones, approximately 94% seen once. The material sequenced was peripheral blood, taken 28 days after the second AZD1222 dose. The receptors shown here come from an adult who received the AZD1222 COVID-19 vaccine.

CDR3 DNA sequence: TGTGCCACCAGCTCAGAGCAGGACAGAGCGAGGAACACCATATATTTT. Translating it yields CATSSEQDRARNTIYF. The chain employs TRBV15 and TRBJ1-3, with D perhaps matching TRBD1 (6 bases). The CDR3 runs to 16 residues. Trimming took 5 bases from V and 7 from J, leaving 21 bases between them. CDR1 LNHNV and CDR2 YYDKDF come from the germline V gene (reference sequence).

The chain links TRBV9 to TRBJ1-2; 9 nucleotides agree with TRBD1. This CDR3 comprises 15 residues. Per germline, CDR1 SGDLS and CDR2 YYNGEE. Losses at the gene ends were 4 bases for V and 5 bases for J; bases not matched to a gene: 9. CDR3 protein: CASSLNRGPGYGYTF. The CDR3 coding sequence is TGTGCCAGCAGCCTAAACAGGGGGCCGGGGTATGGCTACACCTTC.

V and J are TRBV6-1 and TRBJ1-1, with 8 bases fitting TRBD1. The CDR3 spans 15 residues. V was pared by 3 bases and J by 5 bases, with 8 bases of the junction left unmatched. CDR1 and CDR2 from the germline V gene are MNHNS and SASEGT. The CDR3 nucleotides read TGTGCCAGCAGTGAGGAGACAGGGGAAGGAACTGAAGCTTTCTTT. This gives the protein CASSEETGEGTEAFF.

This clone occurred once. The chain employs TRBV14 and TRBJ2-1; TRBD2 matches 11 bases. The CDR3 covers 15 residues. V shed 3 bases, J shed 10 bases, and the junction held 8 bases outside the gene matches. Germline-derived CDR1 and CDR2 are SGHDN and FVKESK. CDR3 sequence: CASSHLSLAGVEQFF. In DNA form, the CDR3 reads TGTGCCAGCAGCCACCTTTCACTAGCGGGAGTAGAGCAGTTCTTC.

This chain connects TRBV5-5 to TRBJ2-6; D remains unclear. V was clipped by 0 bases and J by 0 bases, with 7 bases between them. Per the germline V gene, CDR1 is SGHKS and CDR2 is YYEKEE (reference sequence). This CDR3 spans 16 amino acids. The CDR3 DNA is TGTGCCAGCAGCTTGGGACCGTTCTCTGGGGCCAACGTCCTGACTTTC. Its protein product is CASSLGPFSGANVLTF.

This clone was counted a single time. This chain connects TRBV27 to TRBJ2-7; no clear D. V was trimmed by 6 bases and J by 0 bases, leaving 15 bases between them. The CDR3 extends over 15 amino acids. Germline V gene data show CDR1 as MNHEY and CDR2 as SMNVEV (reference sequence). In DNA, the CDR3 is TGTGCCAGCAGCCTCGGGTGGGGTGGCTCCTACGAGCAGTACTTC. It encodes CASSLGWGGSYEQYF.

The chain carries TRBV3-1 (or the pseudogene TRBV3-2) and TRBJ2-2; no reliable D call. CDR3 length: 13 residues. V lost 1 base and J lost 7, with 7 bases in between. Looked up from germline, CDR1 is LGHDT and CDR2 is YNNKEL (reference sequence). The CDR3 coding sequence is TGTGCCAGCAGCCAAGCCGGAATCGGGGAGCTGTTTTTT. Amino acids: CASSQAGIGELFF.

The rearrangement joins TRBV2 to TRBJ1-5; no firm D call. Germline loops: CDR1 SNHLY, CDR2 FYNNEI. CDR3 size: 14 residues. V was clipped by 8 bases and J by 5 bases, with 16 bases between them. The CDR3: CASGQPGNYQPQHF. The CDR3 DNA reads as TGTGCCAGCGGGCAGCCGGGGAATTATCAGCCCCAGCATTTT. Complete variable domain (other parts from reference TRBV2 and TRBJ1-5): EPEVTQTPSHQVTQMGQEVILRCVPISNHLYFYWYRQILGQKVEFLVSFYNNEISEKSEIFDDQFSVERPDGSNFTLKIRSTKLEDSAMYFCASGQPGNYQPQHFGDGTRLSIL.

The chain has TRBV19 and TRBJ2-7; D not certain. Germline V gene lookup returns CDR1 LNHDA and CDR2 SQIVND (reference sequence). The CDR3 is made up of 12 amino acids. The ends were cut back, 4 bases at V and 1 base at J, with 5 bases in the middle. CDR3 DNA sequence: TGTGCCAGTAGTAAAGATTCCTACGAGCAGTACTTC. Protein sequence: CASSKDSYEQYF. Looking up the rest from reference TRBV19 and TRBJ2-7 gives the full variable domain: DGGITQSPKYLFRKEGQNVTLSCEQNLNHDAMYWYRQDPGQGLRLIYYSQIVNDFQKGDIAEGYSVSREKKESFPLTVTSAQKNPTAFYLCASSKDSYEQYFGPGTRLTVT.

The chain uses TRBV2 and TRBJ2-2, with D perhaps TRBD2 (5 bases). The CDR3 loop spans 14 amino acids. Per germline, CDR1 SNHLY and CDR2 FYNNEI. Between the trimmed V and J ends, which lost 11 bases and 1 base, there was a span of 14 bases. The CDR3: CASLRTVNTGELFF. The DNA of the CDR3 is TGTGCCTCCCTCCGGACTGTGAACACCGGGGAGCTGTTTTTT.

This chain joins TRBV28 and TRBJ1-1, with D possibly TRBD1 on 5 matching bases. The germline V and J ends were trimmed by 3 bases and 4 bases, with 15 bases remaining between them. The V gene's germline CDR1 is MDHEN and CDR2 SYDVKM. The CDR3 has 15 residues. The chain's CDR3 is CASSLPGGASTEAFF. CDR3 nucleotides: TGTGCCAGCAGTTTGCCAGGAGGGGCCTCCACTGAAGCTTTCTTT. Full variable domain (outside the CDR3, taken from reference TRBV28 and TRBJ1-1): DVKVTQSSRYLVKRTGEKVFLECVQDMDHENMFWYRQDPGLGLRLIYFSYDVKMKEKGDIPEGYSVSREKKERFSLILESASTNQTSMYLCASSLPGGASTEAFFGQGTRLTVV.

V and J are TRBV5-1 and TRBJ1-6; no reliable D call. CDR3 length: 14 residues. Germline V CDR1 and CDR2: SGHRS, YFSETQ. V was shortened by 4 bases and J by 5 bases, with 10 bases between the two germline ends. The CDR3 DNA reads as TGCGCCAGCAGCCCGGACTGGAATAATTCACCCCTCCACTTT. This encodes CASSPDWNNSPLHF.

J is TRBJ2-2 and V is TRBV15; possibly TRBD2 for D (5 bases). The CDR3 consists of 15 residues. The V gene lost 3 bases and the J gene lost 0 bases, with 8 bases spanning the gap. Germline V gene data show CDR1 as LNHNV and CDR2 as YYDKDF (reference sequence). The CDR3 loop reads CATSSERTNTGELFF. The CDR3 region has the DNA TGTGCCACCAGCAGTGAGCGGACGAACACCGGGGAGCTGTTTTTT.

The genes are TRBV18 and TRBJ1-2, with D possibly matching TRBD1 (6 bases). V was pared by 0 bases and J by 8 bases, with 16 bases between. The CDR3 runs to 15 residues. Germline CDR1 is KGHSH and CDR2 is LQKENI. CDR3 nucleotides: TGTGCCAGCTCACCACCCCGAGGGGGGCAGGGAGGCTACACCTTC. Amino acid sequence: CASSPPRGGQGGYTF.

The CDR3 region is CASSEALGQSYEQYF. In DNA, the CDR3 is TGTGCCAGCAGTGAAGCGCTTGGGCAGTCCTACGAGCAGTACTTC. The V call is TRBV2, the J call TRBJ2-7, with no clear D. V was trimmed by 0 bases and J by 1 base, leaving 10 bases between them. The length of the CDR3 is 15 residues. Germline V gives CDR1 SNHLY, CDR2 FYNNEI.

The chain is built from TRBV5-1 and TRBJ2-3; 12 bases fit TRBD2. The germline gives CDR1 SGHRS, CDR2 YFSETQ. The CDR3 covers 17 residues. The V segment lost 0 bases and the J segment 6 bases; nucleotides outside the gene matches: 8. The CDR3 nucleotides read TGCGCCAGCAGCTTGGCCACTTCTAGCGGGGGGGAGGATACGCAGTATTTT. It yields the protein CASSLATSSGGEDTQYF.

The CDR3 bases are TGTGCCAGCACAGGGACAGGTCTAGGTACGCAGTATTTT. It yields the protein CASTGTGLGTQYF. V is TRBV25-1 and J is TRBJ2-3; 8 nucleotides agree with TRBD1. The CDR3 length is 13 residues. V gave up 7 bases and J gave up 8 bases; unmatched junction bases: 8. Germline CDR1 reads MGHDK; CDR2 reads SYGVNS.

This clone was observed a single time. J is TRBJ2-1 and V is TRBV6-1; 8 bases fit TRBD1. Germline V CDR1 and CDR2: MNHNS, SASEGT. This CDR3 is 15 amino acids long. V trimming: 1 base; J trimming: 9 bases; junction bases outside the gene matches: 8. The CDR3 region has the DNA TGTGCCAGCAGTGAAGGAGGACAGGGTAACGGTGAGCAGTTCTTC. It yields the protein CASSEGGQGNGEQFF.

V and J are TRBV27 and TRBJ1-5, with a tentative D call TRBD1 (5 bases). Germline CDR1 MNHEY, CDR2 SMNVEV (reference sequence). The length of the CDR3 is 15 residues. V lost 2 bases and J lost 4, with 12 bases in between. CDR3 region: CASSLRQGGNQPQHF. The CDR3 coding sequence is TGTGCCAGCAGTTTACGCCAGGGAGGAAATCAGCCCCAGCATTTT.

About this clone: Other nucleotide sequences from this sample produce the same CDR3. This chain connects TRBV2 to TRBJ1-5; a weak D match, TRBD1 (5 bases). The CDR3 length is 13 residues. Germline CDR1 SNHLY, CDR2 FYNNEI. Trimming took 6 bases from V and 0 from J, leaving 6 bases between them. CDR3 amino acids: CASRGDSNQPQHF. DNA of the CDR3: TGTGCCAGCAGGGGGGATAGCAATCAGCCCCAGCATTTT. Using reference TRBV2 and TRBJ1-5 for the parts outside the CDR3, the full variable domain is EPEVTQTPSHQVTQMGQEVILRCVPISNHLYFYWYRQILGQKVEFLVSFYNNEISEKSEIFDDQFSVERPDGSNFTLKIRSTKLEDSAMYFCASRGDSNQPQHFGDGTRLSIL.

J is TRBJ1-1 and V is TRBV28; 10 bases map to TRBD1. CDR1 and CDR2 from the germline V gene are MDHEN and SYDVKM. J was trimmed by 1 base and V by 2 bases; bases with no gene match: 4. This CDR3 spans 16 amino acids. CDR3: CASSLPGQGKNTEAFF. CDR3 coding DNA: TGTGCCAGCAGTTTACCGGGACAGGGGAAGAACACTGAAGCTTTCTTT.

The chain recombines TRBV12-3 or TRBV12-4 with TRBJ1-2, with a tentative D call TRBD1 (6 bases). The CDR3 has 12 residues. Trimming cost V 5 bases and J 8 bases, with 12 bases left between them. CDR3 in DNA: TGTGCCAGCAGTGCCAGGGGATACGGCTACACCTTC. Protein sequence: CASSARGYGYTF.

V and J are TRBV15 and TRBJ2-5, with TRBD1 as a possible D gene (5 bases). CDR1 is LNHNV, CDR2 YYDKDF, per germline (reference sequence). Trimming pared 7 bases from V and 5 bases from J, leaving 14 bases between. The CDR3 spans 13 residues. The CDR3 is CATKVAGMETQYF. CDR3 DNA sequence: TGTGCCACCAAGGTAGCAGGGATGGAGACCCAGTACTTC.

This chain links TRBV2 with TRBJ1-1; a possible D gene is TRBD1 (5 bases). The CDR3 has 13 amino acids. Looked up from germline, CDR1 is SNHLY and CDR2 is FYNNEI. V was clipped by 6 bases and J by 2 bases, with 10 bases between them. CDR3 sequence: CASRFQGNTEAFF. The CDR3 nucleotides read TGTGCCAGCAGGTTTCAGGGAAACACTGAAGCTTTCTTT.

V is TRBV5-1 and J is TRBJ2-7; 10 nucleotides line up with TRBD2. Germline V CDR1 and CDR2: SGHRS, YFSETQ. The CDR3 sequence is 14 residues long. Unmatched junction bases numbered 3, after V lost 5 bases and J lost 1 base. The CDR3 sequence is CASRGTSDSYEQYF. Written as DNA, the CDR3 is TGCGCCAGCAGGGGGACTAGCGATTCCTACGAGCAGTACTTC.

This clone has only one observation. The chain couples TRBV5-1 to TRBJ2-1, with D tentatively TRBD2 (6 bases). Trimming shortened V by 4 bases and J by 8 bases, and 19 bases separated the two germline ends. The CDR3 has 15 residues. Germline CDR1 and CDR2: SGHRS and YFSETQ. The CDR3 reads CASSAGTGPKDEQFF. The CDR3 DNA sequence: TGCGCCAGCAGCGCCGGGACTGGCCCTAAGGATGAGCAGTTCTTC.

The rearrangement links TRBV29-1 to TRBJ2-1; D possibly uses TRBD1 or TRBD2 (5 bases each). Looked up from germline, CDR1 is SQVTM and CDR2 is ANQGSEA. Trimming pared 4 bases from V and 4 bases from J, leaving 11 bases between. The CDR3 spans 13 residues. DNA for the CDR3: TGCAGCGTTGCAGGGACGATTTACAATGAGCAGTTCTTC. Encoded protein: CSVAGTIYNEQFF.

The chain recombines TRBV6-5 with TRBJ2-1, with D possibly being TRBD2 (5 bases). Looked up from germline, CDR1 is MNHEY and CDR2 is SVGAGI. Between the trimmed V and J ends, which lost 8 bases and 4 bases, there was a span of 18 bases. The CDR3 has 15 amino acids. Here the CDR3 reads CASAPLGADYNEQFF. The CDR3, as DNA: TGTGCCAGCGCCCCTCTAGGAGCGGATTACAATGAGCAGTTCTTC.

The gene calls are TRBV9 and TRBJ1-6, with 8 positions matching TRBD1. Germline V lookup: CDR1 SGDLS, CDR2 YYNGEE. Unmatched junction bases numbered 2, after V lost 5 bases and J lost 7 bases. This CDR3 region has 13 residues. The CDR3 DNA is TGTGCCAGCAGGGGACAGGCCAATTCACCCCTCCACTTT. Protein: CASRGQANSPLHF.

CDR3 sequence: CASSSLQGEWAYEQYF. CDR3 nucleotides: TGTGCCAGTAGCTCTTTACAGGGGGAGTGGGCCTACGAGCAGTACTTC. This chain links TRBV19 with TRBJ2-7; TRBD1 matches at 8 bases. V lost 6 bases, J lost 2 bases, and 12 bases stayed unmatched. The CDR3 sequence is 16 residues long. CDR1 and CDR2 from the germline V gene are LNHDA and SQIVND (reference sequence).

V is TRBV6-5 and J is TRBJ1-6; TRBD1 matches 11 bases. The V gene's germline CDR1 is MNHEY and CDR2 SVGAGI. V trimming: 6 bases; J trimming: 12 bases; junction bases outside the gene matches: 7. CDR3 size: 14 residues. DNA for the CDR3: TGTGCCAGCAGCTCCGGGACAGGGGGAGGACCCCTCCACTTT. This sequence encodes CASSSGTGGGPLHF.

This chain's CDR3 is CASSQVGQRGYGYTF. The CDR3 region has the DNA TGCGCCAGCAGCCAAGTGGGACAGAGGGGCTATGGCTACACCTTC. The chain is built from TRBV4-1 and TRBJ1-2; 7 bases align to TRBD1. This CDR3 comprises 15 residues. Germline CDR1 is MGHRA and CDR2 is YSYEKL. V shed 1 base and J 4 bases; nucleotides not matched to a gene: 6.